These 4 T cell receptor beta chains were sequenced from one sample in a study of beta chain features in type 1 diabetes (dated by TCRdb to the late 2010s). Broader findings and caveats from the paper: Type 1 diabetes patients showed a moderate but significant shortening of TCRB CDR3 length in all four CD4+ subsets.

Receptors were amplified or captured by the immunoSEQ multiplex PCR assay. The High Capacity cDNA Reverse Transcription Kit was used to reverse transcribe all of the isolated RNA, meaning that expressed TCRB transcripts were what got sequenced. TCRdb obtained this table from immuneACCESS and retained in-frame rearrangements with V and J assigned. These tables miss some clones; where compared with another copy, unresolved V genes account for less than half of the shortfall, and the remainder is unexplained. The sample table contains tens of thousands of clones; only one count was recorded for 65% to 70% of them. Approximately 1.7% of the sample rests with the top ten. Their target antigens are unknown. The sequenced sample was Tregs from blood. The cell subset or site label here, explained by the study, means: regulatory CD4+ T cells. These receptors were collected from a man aged 25 to 45 with type 1 diabetes. Some clones in this sample may be carry-over from other donors' samples.

This rearrangement joins TRBV18 to TRBJ2-3; D unresolved. The CDR3 runs to 13 residues. CDR1 and CDR2 from the germline V gene are KGHSH and LQKENI. The V end was cut by 2 bases, the J end by 5 bases, with 8 bases between. As DNA, the CDR3 is TGTGCCAGCTCACCAACAGACGGAGATACGCAGTATTTT. Translated, it gives CASSPTDGDTQYF.

This chain joins TRBV30 and TRBJ2-1, with D possibly TRBD2 on 7 matching bases. This CDR3 is 13 amino acids long. V lost 0 bases, J lost 9 bases, and 12 bases lay in between. The germline V gene encodes CDR1 GTSNPN and CDR2 SVGIG (reference sequence). Here the CDR3 DNA reads TGTGCCTGGAGTGTAATAGGGGGGGGTGAGCAGTTCTTC. Its protein is CAWSVIGGGEQFF.

The chain has TRBV30 and TRBJ2-5; D is unclear. The J call may be mistaken, given a closer DNA end match to TRBJ2-7. Looked up from germline, CDR1 is GTSNPN and CDR2 is SVGIG (reference sequence). This CDR3 comprises 13 residues. CDR3 amino acids: CAWSVGLDYEQYF. CDR3 in DNA: TGTGCCTGGAGTGTAGGGTTGGACTACGAGCAGTACTTC.

This chain connects TRBV7-8 to TRBJ1-1; D is possibly TRBD1 (5 bases). CDR3 size: 15 residues. CDR1 is SGHVS, CDR2 FQNEAQ, per germline. Deletions cut 4 bases from V and 1 base from J, with 13 bases between. In DNA form, the CDR3 reads TGTGCCAGCAGCTCCCGGGGCGGGGCGAACACTGAAGCTTTCTTT. Its protein is CASSSRGGANTEAFF.